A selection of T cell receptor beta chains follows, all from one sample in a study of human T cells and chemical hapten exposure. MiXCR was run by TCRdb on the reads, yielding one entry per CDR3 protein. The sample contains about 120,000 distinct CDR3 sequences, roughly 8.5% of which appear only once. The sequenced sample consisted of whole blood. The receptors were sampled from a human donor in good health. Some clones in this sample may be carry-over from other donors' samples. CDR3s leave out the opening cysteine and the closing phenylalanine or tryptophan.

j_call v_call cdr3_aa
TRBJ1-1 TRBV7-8 ASSQKLDRGYTEAF
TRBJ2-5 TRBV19 ASSTSQMETQY
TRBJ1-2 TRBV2 ASSEEPQVGYT
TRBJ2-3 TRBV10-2 ASSGWSSTDTQY
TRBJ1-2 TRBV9 ASSAQTGGRGYT
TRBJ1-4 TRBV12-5 ASGFHTDRVGLF
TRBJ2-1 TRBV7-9 ASSLRTGDEQF
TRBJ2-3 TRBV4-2 ASSQEPDTQY
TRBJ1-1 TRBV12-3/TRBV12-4 ASSFGTGFDTEAF
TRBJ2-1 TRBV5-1 ASLPSEGGPSNEQF
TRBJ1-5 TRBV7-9 ASSADRANQPQH